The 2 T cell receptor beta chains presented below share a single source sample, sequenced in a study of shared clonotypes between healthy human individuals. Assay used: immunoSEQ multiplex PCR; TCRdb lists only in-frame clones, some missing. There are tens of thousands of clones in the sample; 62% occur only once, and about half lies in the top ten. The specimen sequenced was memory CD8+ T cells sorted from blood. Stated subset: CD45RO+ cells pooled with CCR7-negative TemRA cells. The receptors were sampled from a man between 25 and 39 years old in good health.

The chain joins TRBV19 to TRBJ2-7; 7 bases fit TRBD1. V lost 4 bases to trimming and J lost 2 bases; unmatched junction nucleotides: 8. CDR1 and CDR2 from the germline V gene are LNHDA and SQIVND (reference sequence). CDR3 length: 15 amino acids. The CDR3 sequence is CASSTTTTGTYEQYF. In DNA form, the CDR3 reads TGTGCCAGTAGTACAACCACGACAGGGACCTACGAGCAGTACTTC.

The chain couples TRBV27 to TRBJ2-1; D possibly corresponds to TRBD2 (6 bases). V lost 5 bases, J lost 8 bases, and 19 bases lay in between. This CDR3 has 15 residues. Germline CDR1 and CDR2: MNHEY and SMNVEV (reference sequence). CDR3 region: CASSPIPTRGDEQFF. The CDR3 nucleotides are TGTGCCAGCAGTCCCATACCGACTAGGGGCGATGAGCAGTTCTTC.